The 23 T cell receptor beta chains presented below share a single source sample, sequenced in a study of blood T cell repertoires in COVID-19. Sequencing was performed with immunoSEQ multiplex PCR; in TCRdb, only in-frame clones are kept and a portion is missing. This repertoire shows tens of thousands of clones, around 75% found once; its top ten account for 15% to 20%. The sequenced sample was peripheral blood. The receptors were gathered from a woman older than 75 with active or convalescent COVID-19.

The CDR3 nucleotides read TGTGCCAGTAGTCGCCAGGGGGCATGGCAGCCCCAGCATTTT. Residues: CASSRQGAWQPQHF. This chain uses TRBV19 with TRBJ1-5; 8 nucleotides match TRBD1. This CDR3 is 14 amino acids long. The trim removed 5 bases at V and 7 bases at J, leaving 7 bases unmatched. CDR1 is LNHDA and CDR2 is SQIVND in the germline V gene (reference sequence).

This chain uses TRBV9 with TRBJ2-7; TRBD2 matches at 8 bases. Unmatched junction bases numbered 7, after V lost 0 bases and J lost 5 bases. This CDR3 has 15 amino acids. The germline CDR1 and CDR2 sequences are SGDLS and YYNGEE. The CDR3, as DNA: TGTGCCAGCAGCGTAGCGGGGGGGCGCGTAGACGAGCAGTACTTC. It encodes CASSVAGGRVDEQYF.

V is TRBV28 and J is TRBJ1-1, with D maybe TRBD1 (5 bases). Trimming left V 0 bases short and J 4 bases short, with 15 bases between. The germline V gene has CDR1 MDHEN and CDR2 SYDVKM. The CDR3 consists of 16 residues. The CDR3 sequence: CASSLWSSGYATEAFF. The CDR3 DNA sequence: TGTGCCAGCAGTTTATGGTCTTCAGGGTACGCCACTGAAGCTTTCTTT.

The J gene is TRBJ1-2, the V gene TRBV29-1; TRBD1 matches 8 bases. Germline V CDR1 and CDR2: SQVTM, ANQGSEA. After removal of 4 bases from V and 6 bases from J, the junction contained 10 bases not matched to a gene. The CDR3 extends over 14 amino acids. DNA of the CDR3: TGCAGCGTTGGGGGCCCAGGACAGGGTAATGGCTACACCTTC. This codes for CSVGGPGQGNGYTF.

This chain connects TRBV5-6 to TRBJ2-6; perhaps TRBD2 as D (6 bases). This CDR3 contains 14 residues. Trimming cost V 2 bases and J 8 bases, with 11 bases left between them. Germline V gene sequence: CDR1 SGHDT, CDR2 YYEEEE. The CDR3 nucleotides read TGTGCCAGCAGCTTTGGGACTGAAACCAACGTCCTGACTTTC. Protein: CASSFGTETNVLTF.

The CDR3 DNA is TGTGCCAGCAGTTTCACTTATAGCAATCAGCCCCAGCATTTT. Residues: CASSFTYSNQPQHF. V is TRBV27 and J is TRBJ1-5; D unresolved. The germline V gene has CDR1 MNHEY and CDR2 SMNVEV (reference sequence). This CDR3 has 14 residues. V lost 3 bases to trimming and J lost 0 bases, with 6 bases between them.

This chain connects TRBV5-1 to TRBJ2-1, with TRBD2 matching 10 bases. CDR3 size: 15 residues. The germline V gene encodes CDR1 SGHRS and CDR2 YFSETQ. V shed 1 base, J shed 4 bases, and the junction held 2 bases outside the gene matches. The CDR3 protein is CASSLWTSGYNEQFF. The CDR3 nucleotides are TGCGCCAGCAGCTTGTGGACTAGCGGTTACAATGAGCAGTTCTTC.

J is TRBJ1-1 and V is TRBV27; D is uncertain. Germline V gives CDR1 MNHEY, CDR2 SMNVEV (reference sequence). V dropped 6 bases and J dropped 2 bases, with 7 bases sitting between them. This CDR3 has 12 residues. The CDR3 loop reads CASRERNTEAFF. Here the CDR3 DNA reads TGTGCCAGCAGAGAGAGAAACACTGAAGCTTTCTTT.

CDR3 sequence reads: CASSQEPGRGETQYF. CDR3 nucleotides: TGTGCCAGCAGCCAAGAGCCCGGGCGGGGAGAGACCCAGTACTTC. This chain uses TRBV3-1 (or the pseudogene TRBV3-2) with TRBJ2-5, with D maybe TRBD2 (6 bases). The germline gives CDR1 LGHDT, CDR2 YNNKEL (reference sequence). This CDR3 spans 15 amino acids. The V end was cut by 0 bases, the J end by 4 bases, with 12 bases between.

This sequence joins TRBV10-3 and TRBJ2-2; 11 bases line up with TRBD1. CDR1 and CDR2 (germline): ENHRY, SYGVKD. J lost 3 bases, V lost 3 bases, and 9 bases had no gene match. The CDR3 extends over 18 amino acids. As DNA, the CDR3 is TGTGCCATCAGTGACAGGGACAGGGGGACGAGGGACACCGGGGAGCTGTTTTTT. It yields the protein CAISDRDRGTRDTGELFF.

The genes are TRBV25-1 and TRBJ1-1; 7 bases fit TRBD1. The CDR3 extends over 15 amino acids. From germline, CDR1 is MGHDK and CDR2 SYGVNS. The trim removed 6 bases at V and 3 bases at J, leaving 10 bases unmatched. The CDR3 DNA is TGTGCCAGCAGGCGACAGGGATCAAGGGACACTGAAGCTTTCTTT. Translating gives CASRRQGSRDTEAFF.

The V gene is TRBV27, the J gene TRBJ2-7; the D gene is possibly TRBD1 (6 bases). The V gene's germline CDR1 is MNHEY and CDR2 SMNVEV (reference sequence). Trimming took 5 bases from V and 2 from J, leaving 19 bases between them. This CDR3 spans 16 amino acids. CDR3 loop: CASSRIGTPGTYEQYF. The CDR3 DNA reads as TGTGCCAGCAGTAGAATCGGGACACCTGGAACCTACGAGCAGTACTTC.

The chain uses TRBV3-1 (or the pseudogene TRBV3-2) and TRBJ2-7, with TRBD2 identical over 9 bases. The CDR3 length is 15 residues. With 1 base clipped from V and 2 bases from J, the junction kept 3 bases outside the gene matches. Germline loops: CDR1 LGHDT, CDR2 YNNKEL (reference sequence). CDR3 in amino acids: CASSQGGGAPYEQYF. The CDR3 DNA sequence: TGTGCCAGCAGCCAAGGCGGGGGGGCGCCCTACGAGCAGTACTTC.

The chain links TRBV6-2 or TRBV6-3 to TRBJ2-7, with 8 bases matching TRBD2. This CDR3 region has 18 residues. V shed 2 bases and J 4 bases; nucleotides not matched to a gene: 16. Germline assignment: CDR1 MNHEY and CDR2 SVGEGT. CDR3 residues: CASSYHFRALAGSYEQYF. CDR3 sequence (DNA): TGTGCCAGCAGTTACCATTTTCGGGCGTTAGCGGGATCTTACGAGCAGTACTTC.

J is TRBJ1-3 and V is TRBV18, with D uncertain. This CDR3 region has 15 residues. V lost 3 bases and J 2 bases, leaving 11 bases between the germline ends. Germline values: CDR1 KGHSH, CDR2 LQKENI. CDR3 coding DNA: TGTGCCAGCTCACCCTCGGGAGGGACTGGAAACACCATATATTTT. This translates into CASSPSGGTGNTIYF.

The genes are TRBV4-1 and TRBJ1-1; 7 positions agree with TRBD1. Germline CDR1 is MGHRA and CDR2 is YSYEKL. With V trimmed by 4 bases and J by 4 bases, 9 bases remained unmatched. The CDR3 has 15 amino acids. The CDR3 sequence: CASSRQLGGVTEAFF. CDR3 coding DNA: TGCGCCAGCAGCCGACAGTTAGGGGGCGTCACTGAAGCTTTCTTT.

This clone was detected once. The V call is TRBV28, the J call TRBJ1-3; possibly TRBD1 for D (6 bases). This CDR3 region has 17 residues. Deletions cut 4 bases from V and 0 bases from J, with 16 bases between. Germline loops: CDR1 MDHEN, CDR2 SYDVKM. The CDR3 here is CASSSFITGTSGNTIYF. DNA for the CDR3: TGTGCCAGCAGTTCCTTTATAACAGGGACCTCTGGAAACACCATATATTTT.

This clone was seen a handful of times. This rearrangement joins TRBV30 to TRBJ2-7; D remains ambiguous. This CDR3 contains 13 residues. CDR1 is GTSNPN, CDR2 SVGIG, per germline (reference sequence). The V and J ends lost 0 bases and 2 bases respectively, with 8 bases between them. The CDR3 region is CAWSVHSPYEQYF. For the CDR3, the DNA is TGTGCCTGGAGTGTACATTCGCCCTACGAGCAGTACTTC.

This clone occurred once. The chain is built from TRBV10-1 and TRBJ2-7; tentatively, D is TRBD2 (7 bases). The CDR3 totals 15 residues. Trimming removed 2 bases at V and 5 bases at J, with 16 bases between. Germline CDR1 reads WNHNN; CDR2 reads SYGVQD (reference sequence). The DNA for the CDR3 is TGCGCCAGCAGTGAGAGGGGGGGATGGAACCACGAGCAGTACTTC. It encodes CASSERGGWNHEQYF.

The chain carries TRBV5-1 and TRBJ2-7; D perhaps matches TRBD2 (5 bases). Germline values: CDR1 SGHRS, CDR2 YFSETQ. V was trimmed by 0 bases and J by 5 bases, leaving 12 bases between them. CDR3 size: 14 residues. The DNA for the CDR3 is TGCGCCAGCAGCTTGGCCGGGATGAGGAACGAGCAGTACTTC. This encodes CASSLAGMRNEQYF.

The chain recombines TRBV10-1 with TRBJ2-3; 7 nucleotides agree with TRBD2. With V trimmed by 8 bases and J by 3 bases, 17 bases remained unmatched. Germline V gene sequence: CDR1 WNHNN, CDR2 SYGVQD (reference sequence). This CDR3 contains 17 residues. The CDR3 nucleotides read TGCGCCAGCCAAAACTCCGCGGCGGGAGCGAAAACAGATACGCAGTATTTT. It encodes CASQNSAAGAKTDTQYF.

A single count supports this clone. J is TRBJ1-5 and V is TRBV30; the D gene is possibly TRBD1 (6 bases). Trimming removed 5 bases from V and 3 bases from J, with 11 bases in between. Germline CDR1 reads GTSNPN; CDR2 reads SVGIG (reference sequence). The CDR3 sequence is 13 residues long. The CDR3 nucleotides read TGTGCCTGGGCGGGGGGCCCCAATCAGCCCCAGCATTTT. This encodes CAWAGGPNQPQHF.

With regard to this clone: One end of the junction fails to match germline, which may point to a read error. The V call is TRBV7-7, the J call TRBJ1-3; possibly TRBD1 for D (5 bases). Germline V gene sequence: CDR1 SSHAT, CDR2 FNYEAQ (reference sequence). The CDR3 length is 16 residues. The CDR3, as DNA: TGTGCTAGCAGCCCCTTGGACATTTCCTCTGGAAACACCATATATTTT. Translated: CASSPLDISSGNTIYF.